This TCR beta chain originates from a study of blood T cell repertoires in COVID-19. This CDR3 comprises 15 residues. V trimming: 6 bases; J trimming: 7 bases; junction bases outside the gene matches: 11. The germline V gene encodes CDR1 MNHEY and CDR2 SVGAGI. In the source study's methods: Scientists estimated how many nucleated cells there were by amplifying reference gene primers. Libraries were prepared by immunoSEQ multiplex PCR; TCRdb keeps only in-frame clonotypes and omits some of them. That table furnishes V, J and clone size, whereas the DNA furnished D and trimming. Seen here are roughly 100,000 clones, 75% to 90% observed once, and the top ten hold around a quarter.

This clonotype was obtained from a man in his sixties with acute or convalescent COVID-19. Sample: peripheral blood. The chain joins TRBV6-5 to TRBJ1-4, with 7 nucleotides matching TRBD1. The CDR3 loop is CASRDDRVQGEKLFF. The CDR3 nucleotides read TGTGCCAGCAGGGATGACAGGGTGCAGGGTGAAAAACTGTTTTTT.